Below, one TCR beta chain is given with its context. This sample is part of a study of blood T cell repertoires in COVID-19. The CDR3 contains 14 residues. Deletions cut 0 bases from V and 9 bases from J, with 11 bases between. Per germline, CDR1 LGHNA and CDR2 YSLEER. The repertoire was sequenced with immunoSEQ multiplex PCR; TCRdb's copy has only in-frame clones and lacks some. The table has 50,000 to 75,000 clones, 60% to 80% seen once. This sequence joins TRBV4-3 and TRBJ1-4, with a possible D match to TRBD1 (5 bases). Material: peripheral blood. This sequence originates from a man older than 75 with active or convalescent COVID-19. CDR3 nucleotides: TGCGCCAGCAGCCAAGAGGCAGGGAAGAAAAAACTGTTTTTT. As protein: CASSQEAGKKKLFF.